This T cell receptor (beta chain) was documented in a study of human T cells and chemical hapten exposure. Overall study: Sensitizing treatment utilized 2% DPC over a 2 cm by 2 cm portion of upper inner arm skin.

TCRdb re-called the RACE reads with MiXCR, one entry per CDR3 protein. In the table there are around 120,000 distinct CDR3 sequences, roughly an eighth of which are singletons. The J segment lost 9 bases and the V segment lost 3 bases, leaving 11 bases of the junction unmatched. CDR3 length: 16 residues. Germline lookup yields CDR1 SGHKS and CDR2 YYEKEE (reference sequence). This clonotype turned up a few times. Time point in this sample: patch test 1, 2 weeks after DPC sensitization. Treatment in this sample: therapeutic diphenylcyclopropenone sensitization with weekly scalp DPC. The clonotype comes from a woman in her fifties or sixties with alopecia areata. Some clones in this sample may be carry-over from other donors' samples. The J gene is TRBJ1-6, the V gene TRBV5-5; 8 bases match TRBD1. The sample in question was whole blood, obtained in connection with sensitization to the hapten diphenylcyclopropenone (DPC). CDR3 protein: CASSSLRTGTLSPLHF. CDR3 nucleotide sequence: TGTGCCAGCAGCTCACTAAGGACAGGGACCCTTTCACCCCTCCACTTT.